Sequencing of this TCR beta chain was carried out in a study of cytomegalovirus exposure and HLA in healthy donors. General observations from the study: It was in a later analysis that TCR association rates were seen to vary by HLA locus, highest for DRB1 and lowest for HLA-C.

Worth noting for this clone: Its matching antigen is unknown.

It was with 60 Vbeta and 13 Jbeta primers that the PCR ran. Here immunoSEQ multiplex PCR was the method, and the copy in TCRdb shows in-frame clones only, minus some. The profile shows roughly 150,000 clones, around 80% of them singletons. CDR1 is LGHNA, CDR2 YSLEER, per germline. This CDR3 spans 18 amino acids. After removal of 3 bases from V and 2 bases from J, the junction contained 11 bases not matched to a gene. Sequenced input: PBMCs. This receptor was obtained from a woman between 35 and 50 years old in good health and CMV-seropositive. The gene calls are TRBV4-3 and TRBJ1-4; 8 nucleotides align to TRBD1. The CDR3: CASSQGPQGASTNEKLFF. The CDR3 region has the DNA TGCGCCAGCAGCCAGGGCCCGCAGGGGGCATCGACTAATGAAAAACTGTTTTTT.